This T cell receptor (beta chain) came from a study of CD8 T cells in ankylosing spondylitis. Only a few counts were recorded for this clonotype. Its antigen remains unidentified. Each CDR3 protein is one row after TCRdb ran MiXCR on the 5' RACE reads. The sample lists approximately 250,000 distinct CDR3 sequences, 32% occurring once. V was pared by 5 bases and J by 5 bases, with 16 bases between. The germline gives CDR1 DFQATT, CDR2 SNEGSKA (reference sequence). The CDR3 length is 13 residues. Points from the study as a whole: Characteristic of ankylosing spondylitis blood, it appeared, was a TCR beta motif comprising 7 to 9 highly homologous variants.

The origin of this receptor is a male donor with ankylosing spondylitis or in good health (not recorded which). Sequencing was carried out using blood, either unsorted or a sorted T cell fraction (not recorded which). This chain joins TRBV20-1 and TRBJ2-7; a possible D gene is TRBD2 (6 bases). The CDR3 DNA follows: TGCAGTGCTCCCCTCGGAGGAGGGGACGAGCAGTACTTC. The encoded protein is CSAPLGGGDEQYF.